This paragraph reports one T cell receptor beta chain. MiXCR, run by TCRdb on the 5' RACE reads, gives a single entry per CDR3 protein. The table has more than 75,000 distinct CDR3 sequences, over 9.5% seen once. The record originates from a study of spatial heterogeneity in lung cancer. Trimming took 2 bases from V and 0 from J, leaving 10 bases between them. This CDR3 is 15 amino acids long. The germline V gene encodes CDR1 MNHEY and CDR2 SVGEGT. Described time point: sample taken at primary tumor resection. In each case, whole RNA from tumor, nontumor lung or frozen PBMC was sequenced unsorted. The cohort: approximately 74 early-stage, untreated non-small cell lung cancer patients.

This receptor was taken from a male donor with early-stage non-small cell lung cancer. Material: PBMCs, obtained at surgery. This rearrangement joins TRBV6-2 or TRBV6-3 to TRBJ1-2; unclear D gene. Here the CDR3 reads CASSYPPPSNYGYTF. In nucleotides, the CDR3 is TGTGCCAGCAGTTACCCGCCTCCTTCTAACTATGGCTACACCTTC.